This TCR beta chain was retrieved from a study of CD8 T cells in ankylosing spondylitis (dated by TCRdb to about 2017). Regarding the study in general: The study profiled T cell receptor beta repertoires in healthy donors and ankylosing spondylitis patients to find disease-linked TCR variants. The full study cohort was made up of approximately 24 ankylosing spondylitis patients and roughly 98 healthy donors. Peripheral blood samples were taken, and synovial fluid was additionally collected from ankylosing spondylitis patients.

For this clonotype: There is no known antigen for this receptor. Base-call qualities are not available, and no considerably larger clone is one nucleotide away.

What the study reported, not specific to this receptor: Some TCR beta motif variants had previously been reported in synovial fluid and blood of reactive arthritis patients, which suggested common disease-initiation mechanisms. The disease-linked clones showed a CD8+ phenotype and occurred at relatively low frequencies in peripheral blood. Significant enrichment of the disease-linked clones was reported in matched synovial fluid samples from ankylosing spondylitis patients. Blood from ankylosing spondylitis patients appeared to be characterized by a TCR beta motif composed of several highly homologous amino acid variants.

From its cysteine to its phenylalanine, the CDR3 spans 17 amino acids. Of all the DNA, just the CDR3 is kept, 51 bases in frame from base 1. Instrument on record: Illumina HiSeq 2500. Quantitative 5'-RACE with molecular barcodes was the method used to prepare the TCR beta libraries. The source study handled its data this way. A new computational method, built on a probabilistic model of VDJ rearrangement, was used to identify disease-linked TCR variants. TCRdb itself trimmed the public reads at Q25 with fastp, ran MiXCR and retained productive beta chains. Rows with a matching CDR3 protein are joined into one entry that keeps the most common DNA and genes. Here the V and J calls rest on TCRdb's processing, not on the authors' analysis. A total of 350,000 to 550,000 distinct CDR3 sequences appear in this sample, 25% to 30% of them only once. 0.89% of the sample goes to the ten largest clones.

The sequence is built from TRBV21-1 and TRBJ2-3; no check of the table's D call, TRBD1, against the DNA was made. TRBV21-1 is reported as a pseudogene. Sequenced: blood, either unsorted or a sorted T cell fraction (not recorded which). This receptor was taken from a male donor with ankylosing spondylitis. CDR3 protein: CASSPGRRGDSTDTQYF. The base sequence is TGTGCCAGCAGCCCCGGGCGGCGGGGGGATAGCACAGATACGCAGTATTTT.